This entry lists 24 T cell receptor beta chains sequenced from one sample in a study of blood T cell repertoires in COVID-19. Assay: immunoSEQ multiplex PCR; the TCRdb copy retains only in-frame clones and omits some. The sample consists of under 300,000 clones, approximately 91% of them appearing once. Sequencing was carried out using peripheral blood. These receptor sequences come from a woman in her thirties or forties who had recovered from COVID-19.

This rearrangement joins TRBV29-1 to TRBJ1-5; 8 bases map to TRBD1. This CDR3 is 15 amino acids long. CDR1 is SQVTM and CDR2 is ANQGSEA in the germline V gene. The CDR3: CPQQGVWGGNQPQHF. Written as DNA, the CDR3 is TGCCCGCAACAGGGGGTGTGGGGAGGCAATCAGCCCCAGCATTTT.

This chain joins TRBV7-2 and TRBJ1-3; no definite D call. The germline V gene has CDR1 SGHTA and CDR2 FQGNSA. Trimming pared 5 bases from V and 4 bases from J, leaving 15 bases between. The length of the CDR3 is 15 residues. CDR3 residues: CASSLLSVGGNTIYF. The DNA for the CDR3 is TGTGCCAGCAGCCTTCTCTCAGTCGGGGGAAACACCATATATTTT.

This chain links TRBV5-1 with TRBJ1-2; 7 bases are shared with TRBD1. Germline CDR1 and CDR2: SGHRS and YFSETQ. J lost 6 bases, V lost 0 bases, and 5 bases had no gene match. CDR3 length equals 14 residues. CDR3 amino acids: CASSLASGTDGYTF. CDR3 in DNA: TGCGCCAGCAGCTTGGCGTCCGGGACAGATGGCTACACCTTC. Looking up the rest from reference TRBV5-1 and TRBJ1-2 gives the full variable domain: KAGVTQTPRYLIKTRGQQVTLSCSPISGHRSVSWYQQTPGQGLQFLFEYFSETQRNKGNFPGRFSGRQFSNSRSEMNVSTLELGDSALYLCASSLASGTDGYTFGSGTRLTVV.

V and J are TRBV28 and TRBJ2-3; weak D call: TRBD2 (6 bases). The V gene lost 4 bases and the J gene lost 1 base, with 18 bases spanning the gap. CDR1 MDHEN and CDR2 SYDVKM come from the germline V gene. There are 17 residues in the CDR3. The CDR3 region has the DNA TGTGCCAGCAGTTCCCTCAATCTAGCGCCGGGCACAGATACGCAGTATTTT. Its protein product is CASSSLNLAPGTDTQYF.

The sample holds one count of this clone. The rearrangement uses TRBV7-9 and TRBJ2-3, with D perhaps TRBD1 (6 bases). Germline CDR1 SEHNR, CDR2 FQNEAQ (reference sequence). V dropped 5 bases and J dropped 1 base, with 13 bases sitting between them. The CDR3 spans 15 residues. The CDR3 nucleotides read TGTGCCAGCAGCCCCCGCTGGACAGGCACAGATACGCAGTATTTT. Its translation: CASSPRWTGTDTQYF.

This clone was counted a few times. V and J are TRBV5-6 and TRBJ1-5; D unclear. This CDR3 is built from 14 residues. Germline-derived CDR1 and CDR2 are SGHDT and YYEEEE. V lost 1 base to trimming and J lost 3 bases, with 8 bases between them. The CDR3 sequence: CASSLTGINQPQHF. The CDR3 DNA is TGTGCCAGCAGCTTGACGGGTATCAATCAGCCCCAGCATTTT.

The rearrangement links TRBV10-3 to TRBJ1-1; D remains ambiguous. The CDR3 totals 14 residues. CDR1 ENHRY and CDR2 SYGVKD come from the germline V gene. With 4 bases removed from V and 0 bases from J, the gap between germline ends came to 9 bases. DNA of the CDR3: TGTGCCATCAGTGTTGGCCTCATGAACACTGAAGCTTTCTTT. This encodes CAISVGLMNTEAFF.

V gene TRBV19 combines with J gene TRBJ2-1; 7 bases are shared with TRBD2. Germline V gene data show CDR1 as LNHDA and CDR2 as SQIVND (reference sequence). Trimming removed 6 bases from V and 3 bases from J; junction bases left unmatched: 11. CDR3 length equals 16 residues. CDR3 bases: TGTGCCAGTAGGGGTAGCGGGCGCTATTTCTACAATGAGCAGTTCTTC. It specifies CASRGSGRYFYNEQFF. The whole variable domain, filled in from reference TRBV19 and TRBJ2-1, reads DGGITQSPKYLFRKEGQNVTLSCEQNLNHDAMYWYRQDPGQGLRLIYYSQIVNDFQKGDIAEGYSVSREKKESFPLTVTSAQKNPTAFYLCASRGSGRYFYNEQFFGPGTRLTVL.

The rearrangement joins TRBV5-1 to TRBJ2-7, with 7 bases aligning to TRBD2. V lost 1 base, J lost 1 base, and 5 bases stayed unmatched. CDR1 and CDR2 (germline): SGHRS, YFSETQ. The CDR3 covers 15 residues. The CDR3 spells CASSLTSVGSYEQYF. DNA of the CDR3: TGCGCCAGCAGCTTGACTAGCGTGGGGTCCTACGAGCAGTACTTC.

This clone was recorded once. CDR3 in amino acids: CASSSSGSGELFF. The CDR3 DNA follows: TGTGCCAGTAGTTCTTCAGGGTCCGGGGAGCTGTTTTTT. The genes are TRBV19 and TRBJ2-2, with a tentative D call TRBD1 (5 bases). The CDR3 has 13 amino acids. Germline CDR1 reads LNHDA; CDR2 reads SQIVND (reference sequence). V lost 5 bases to trimming and J lost 6 bases, with 10 bases between them. The full variable domain, rest sourced from reference TRBV19 and TRBJ2-2, is DGGITQSPKYLFRKEGQNVTLSCEQNLNHDAMYWYRQDPGQGLRLIYYSQIVNDFQKGDIAEGYSVSREKKESFPLTVTSAQKNPTAFYLCASSSSGSGELFFGEGSRLTVL.

This chain uses TRBV11-2 with TRBJ1-4; tentatively, D is TRBD1 (6 bases). Per the germline V gene, CDR1 is SGHAT and CDR2 is FQNNGV. There are 16 residues in the CDR3. V gave up 4 bases and J gave up 6 bases, with 18 bases separating them. CDR3 in amino acids: CASSSGTGGRHEKLFF. The CDR3 bases are TGTGCCAGCAGCTCAGGTACTGGGGGCAGGCATGAAAAACTGTTTTTT.

The chain joins TRBV2 to TRBJ2-3; D uncertain. Per germline, CDR1 SNHLY and CDR2 FYNNEI. Trimming cost V 3 bases and J 0 bases, with 13 bases left between them. The CDR3 is 16 amino acids. The CDR3 DNA reads as TGTGCCAGCAGTGATTTTCTACTTACTAGCACAGATACGCAGTATTTT. Translating it yields CASSDFLLTSTDTQYF.

V is TRBV2 and J is TRBJ2-7, with D possibly being TRBD1 (6 bases). V dropped 6 bases and J dropped 5 bases, with 8 bases sitting between them. Germline V gene lookup returns CDR1 SNHLY and CDR2 FYNNEI. This CDR3 contains 11 residues. For the CDR3, the DNA is TGTGCCAGCAGAAACAGGGACGAGCAGTACTTC. It translates to CASRNRDEQYF. The variable domain in full, completed from reference TRBV2 and TRBJ2-7, reads EPEVTQTPSHQVTQMGQEVILRCVPISNHLYFYWYRQILGQKVEFLVSFYNNEISEKSEIFDDQFSVERPDGSNFTLKIRSTKLEDSAMYFCASRNRDEQYFGPGTRLTVT.

The chain couples TRBV15 to TRBJ1-3; TRBD1 is a possible D gene (5 bases). Looked up from germline, CDR1 is LNHNV and CDR2 is YYDKDF (reference sequence). This CDR3 region has 16 residues. Between the trimmed V and J ends, which lost 5 bases and 0 bases, there was a span of 14 bases. CDR3 sequence reads: CATSGGMGGSGNTIYF. The CDR3 DNA is TGTGCCACCAGCGGCGGGATGGGGGGCTCTGGAAACACCATATATTTT.

The chain carries TRBV2 and TRBJ2-7; TRBD2 might be the D (5 bases). V was trimmed by 5 bases and J by 0 bases, leaving 14 bases between them. The length of the CDR3 is 15 residues. Germline V gene sequence: CDR1 SNHLY, CDR2 FYNNEI. This CDR3 is CASSSTGINSYEQYF. CDR3 in DNA: TGTGCCAGCAGTTCGACCGGGATCAACTCCTACGAGCAGTACTTC.

This clone has more than one count but fewer than ten. The rearrangement joins TRBV9 to TRBJ2-1; 8 nucleotides match TRBD1. Germline-derived CDR1 and CDR2 are SGDLS and YYNGEE. There are 15 residues in the CDR3. V trimming: 0 bases; J trimming: 5 bases; junction bases outside the gene matches: 4. The CDR3 DNA sequence: TGTGCCAGCAGCGTAGTGTCAGGGGGCCACAATGAGCAGTTCTTC. This encodes CASSVVSGGHNEQFF.

In DNA, the CDR3 is TGTGCCAGCAGCTTGACTCGAGAGCAGTACTTC. This translates into CASSLTREQYF. The rearrangement uses TRBV7-2 and TRBJ2-7, with D hard to call. V dropped 3 bases and J dropped 7 bases, with 7 bases sitting between them. This CDR3 has 11 amino acids. The germline V gene encodes CDR1 SGHTA and CDR2 FQGNSA.

The CDR3 region is CASAHHGTSGDTDTQYF. The CDR3 DNA reads TGTGCCAGCGCGCATCATGGGACTAGCGGCGACACAGATACGCAGTATTTT. The rearrangement uses TRBV27 and TRBJ2-3; 11 nucleotides align to TRBD2. From germline, CDR1 is MNHEY and CDR2 SMNVEV (reference sequence). With 8 bases clipped from V and 2 bases from J, the junction kept 12 bases outside the gene matches. The CDR3 spans 17 residues.

In its sample, this clone was seen many times. The rearrangement joins TRBV25-1 to TRBJ2-7; D remains unclear. Germline V gene lookup returns CDR1 MGHDK and CDR2 SYGVNS. Trimming shortened V by 4 bases and J by 2 bases, and 9 bases separated the two germline ends. This CDR3 contains 13 residues. CDR3 sequence: CASSGRQAYEQYF. CDR3 DNA: TGTGCCAGCAGTGGTCGACAAGCCTACGAGCAGTACTTC.

The rearrangement links TRBV6-5 to TRBJ2-3; D remains ambiguous. This CDR3 is built from 12 residues. Trimming pared 5 bases from V and 3 bases from J, leaving 6 bases between. In germline, CDR1 is MNHEY, CDR2 SVGAGI. As DNA, the CDR3 is TGTGCCAGCAGTCCCAGGACAGATACGCAGTATTTT. This gives the protein CASSPRTDTQYF.

The DNA of the CDR3 is TGTGCCACCAGTGATTTTAAGGAGGCGCTAAAACCGCCCACAGATACGCAGTATTTT. This gives the protein CATSDFKEALKPPTDTQYF. This chain joins TRBV24-1 and TRBJ2-3, with D maybe TRBD2 (5 bases). Germline CDR1 is KGHDR and CDR2 is SFDVKD. V was trimmed by 1 base and J by 2 bases, leaving 21 bases between them. There are 19 residues in the CDR3.

This clone was seen once. V and J are TRBV7-8 and TRBJ2-1, with D unresolved. V lost 4 bases, J lost 4 bases, and 8 bases lay in between. Per the germline V gene, CDR1 is SGHVS and CDR2 is FQNEAQ. The CDR3 totals 13 residues. The CDR3 coding sequence is TGTGCCAGCAGCTCACGGAGATACAATGAGCAGTTCTTC. This encodes CASSSRRYNEQFF.

The chain links TRBV30 to TRBJ2-2, with D maybe TRBD2 (5 bases). There are 13 residues in the CDR3. Germline values: CDR1 GTSNPN, CDR2 SVGIG (reference sequence). V was clipped by 1 base and J by 7 bases, with 10 bases between them. The CDR3 here is CAWSGSRGGELFF. As DNA, the CDR3 is TGTGCCTGGAGTGGAAGCCGGGGCGGGGAGCTGTTTTTT.

The chain employs TRBV10-3 and TRBJ2-2; D is perhaps TRBD2 (6 bases). The germline V and J ends were trimmed by 4 bases and 2 bases, with 11 bases remaining between them. CDR3 length equals 15 residues. Germline V lookup: CDR1 ENHRY, CDR2 SYGVKD. The DNA of the CDR3 is TGTGCCATCAGTGTGGCTAGCGCAAACACCGGGGAGCTGTTTTTT. Protein sequence: CAISVASANTGELFF.